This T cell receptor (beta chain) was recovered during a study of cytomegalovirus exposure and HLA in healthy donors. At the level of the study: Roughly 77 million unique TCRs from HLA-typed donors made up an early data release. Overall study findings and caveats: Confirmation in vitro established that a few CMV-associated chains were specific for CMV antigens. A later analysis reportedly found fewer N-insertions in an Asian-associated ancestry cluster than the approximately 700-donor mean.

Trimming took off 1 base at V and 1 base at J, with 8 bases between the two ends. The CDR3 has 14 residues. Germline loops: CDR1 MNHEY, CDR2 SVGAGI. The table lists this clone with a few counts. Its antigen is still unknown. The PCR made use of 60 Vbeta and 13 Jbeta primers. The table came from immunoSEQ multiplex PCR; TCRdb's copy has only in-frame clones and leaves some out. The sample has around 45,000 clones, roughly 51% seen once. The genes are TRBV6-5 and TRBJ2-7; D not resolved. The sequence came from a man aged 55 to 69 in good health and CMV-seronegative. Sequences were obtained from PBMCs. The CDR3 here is CASSYFPGSYEQYF. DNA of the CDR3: TGTGCCAGCAGTTACTTCCCGGGTTCCTACGAGCAGTACTTC.